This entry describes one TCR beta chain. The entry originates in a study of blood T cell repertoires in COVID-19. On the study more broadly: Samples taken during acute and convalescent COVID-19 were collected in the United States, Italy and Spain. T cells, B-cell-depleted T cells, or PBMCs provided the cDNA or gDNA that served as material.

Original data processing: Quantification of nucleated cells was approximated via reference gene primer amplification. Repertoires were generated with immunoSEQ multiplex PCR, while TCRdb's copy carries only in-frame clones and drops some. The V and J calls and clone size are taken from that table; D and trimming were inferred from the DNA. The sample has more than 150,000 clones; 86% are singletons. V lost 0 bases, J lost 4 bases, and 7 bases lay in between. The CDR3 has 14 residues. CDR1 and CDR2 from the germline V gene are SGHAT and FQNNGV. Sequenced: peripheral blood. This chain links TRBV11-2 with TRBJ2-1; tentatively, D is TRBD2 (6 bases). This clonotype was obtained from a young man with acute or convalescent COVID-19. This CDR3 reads CASSLEGRYNEQFF. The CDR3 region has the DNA TGTGCCAGCAGCTTAGAGGGGAGGTACAATGAGCAGTTCTTC. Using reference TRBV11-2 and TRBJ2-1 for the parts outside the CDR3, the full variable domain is EAGVAQSPRYKIIEKRQSVAFWCNPISGHATLYWYQQILGQGPKLLIQFQNNGVVDDSQLPKDRFSAERLKGVDSTLKIQPAKLEDSAVYLCASSLEGRYNEQFFGPGTRLTVL.